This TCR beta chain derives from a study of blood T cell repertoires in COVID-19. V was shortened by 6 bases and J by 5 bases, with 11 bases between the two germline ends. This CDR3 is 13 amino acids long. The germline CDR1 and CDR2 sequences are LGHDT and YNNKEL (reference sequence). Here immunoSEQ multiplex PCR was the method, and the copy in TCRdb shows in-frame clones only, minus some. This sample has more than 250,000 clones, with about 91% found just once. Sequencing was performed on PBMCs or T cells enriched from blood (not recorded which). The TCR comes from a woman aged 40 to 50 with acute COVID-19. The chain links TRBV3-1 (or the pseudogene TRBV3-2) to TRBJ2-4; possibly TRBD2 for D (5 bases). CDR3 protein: CASSFGLENIQYF. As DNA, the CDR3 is TGTGCCAGCAGTTTCGGACTGGAAAACATTCAGTACTTC.